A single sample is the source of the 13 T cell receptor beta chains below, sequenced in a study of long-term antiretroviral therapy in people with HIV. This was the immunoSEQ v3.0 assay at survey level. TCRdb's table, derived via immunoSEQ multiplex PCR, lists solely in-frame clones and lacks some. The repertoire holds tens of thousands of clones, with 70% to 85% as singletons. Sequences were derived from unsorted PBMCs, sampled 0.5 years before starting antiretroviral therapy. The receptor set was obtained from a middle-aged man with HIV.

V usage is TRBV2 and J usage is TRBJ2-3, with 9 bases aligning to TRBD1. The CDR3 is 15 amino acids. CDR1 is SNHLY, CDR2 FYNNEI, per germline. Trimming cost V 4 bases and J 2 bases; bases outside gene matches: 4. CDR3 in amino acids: CASSADRGNTDTQYF. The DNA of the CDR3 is TGTGCCAGCAGTGCGGACAGGGGTAACACAGATACGCAGTATTTT.

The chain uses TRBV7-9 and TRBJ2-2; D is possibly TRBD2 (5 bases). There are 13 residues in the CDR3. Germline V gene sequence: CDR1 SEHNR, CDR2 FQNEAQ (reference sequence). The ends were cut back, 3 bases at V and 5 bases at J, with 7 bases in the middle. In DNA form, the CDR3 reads TGTGCCAGCAGCTTTGGAGGAACCGGGGAGCTGTTTTTT. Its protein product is CASSFGGTGELFF.

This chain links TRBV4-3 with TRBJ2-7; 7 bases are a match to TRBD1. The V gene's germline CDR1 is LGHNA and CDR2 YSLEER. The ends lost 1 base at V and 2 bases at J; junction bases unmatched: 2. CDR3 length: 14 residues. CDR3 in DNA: TGCGCCAGCAGCCAAGGACAGGGCACCTACGAGCAGTACTTC. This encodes CASSQGQGTYEQYF.

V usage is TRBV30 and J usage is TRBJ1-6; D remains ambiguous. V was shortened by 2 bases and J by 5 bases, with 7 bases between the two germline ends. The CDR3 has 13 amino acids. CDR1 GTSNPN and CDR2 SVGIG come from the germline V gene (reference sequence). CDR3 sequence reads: CAWSLQDNSPLHF. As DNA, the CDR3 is TGTGCCTGGAGTTTGCAGGATAATTCACCCCTCCACTTT.

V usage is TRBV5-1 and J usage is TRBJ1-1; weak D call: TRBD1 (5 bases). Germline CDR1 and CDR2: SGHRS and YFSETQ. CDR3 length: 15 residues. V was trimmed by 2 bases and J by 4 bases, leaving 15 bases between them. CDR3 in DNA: TGCGCCAGCAGCTTTGGGGCGTCTCAACTCACTGAAGCTTTCTTT. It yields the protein CASSFGASQLTEAFF.

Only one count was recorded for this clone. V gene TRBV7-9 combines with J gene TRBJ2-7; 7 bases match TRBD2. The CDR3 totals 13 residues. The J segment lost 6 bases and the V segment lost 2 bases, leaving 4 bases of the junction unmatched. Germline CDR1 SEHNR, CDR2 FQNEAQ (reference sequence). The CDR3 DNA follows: TGTGCCAGCAGCTTAAGCGGGGTACTCGAGCAGTACTTC. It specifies CASSLSGVLEQYF.

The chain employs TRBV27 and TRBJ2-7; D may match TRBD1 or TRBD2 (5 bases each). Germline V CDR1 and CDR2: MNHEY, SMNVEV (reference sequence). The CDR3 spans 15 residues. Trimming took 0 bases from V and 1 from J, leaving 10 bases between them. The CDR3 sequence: CASSLSWDLSYEQYF. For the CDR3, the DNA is TGTGCCAGCAGTTTATCTTGGGACCTATCCTACGAGCAGTACTTC.

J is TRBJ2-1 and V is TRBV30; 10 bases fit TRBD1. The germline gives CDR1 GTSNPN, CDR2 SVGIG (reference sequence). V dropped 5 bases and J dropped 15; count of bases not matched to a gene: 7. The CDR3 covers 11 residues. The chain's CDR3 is CAWETGGDLFF. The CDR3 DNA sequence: TGTGCCTGGGAGACAGGGGGCGACCTGTTCTTC.

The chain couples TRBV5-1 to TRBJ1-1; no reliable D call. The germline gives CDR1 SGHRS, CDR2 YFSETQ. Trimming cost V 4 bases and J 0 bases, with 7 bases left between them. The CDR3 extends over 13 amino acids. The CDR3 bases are TGCGCCAGCAGCGCGGAGGTGAACACTGAAGCTTTCTTT. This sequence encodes CASSAEVNTEAFF.

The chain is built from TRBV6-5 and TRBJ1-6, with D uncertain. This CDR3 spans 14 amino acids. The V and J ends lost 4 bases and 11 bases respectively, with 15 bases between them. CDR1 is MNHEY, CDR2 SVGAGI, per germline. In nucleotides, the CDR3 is TGTGCCAGCAGTTCGTTCTACCCGAGGGCACCCCTCCACTTT. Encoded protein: CASSSFYPRAPLHF.

CDR3 region: CASSKQGSEKLFF. The DNA of the CDR3 is TGTGCCAGCAGTAAACAGGGCTCTGAAAAACTGTTTTTT. The genes are TRBV6-1 and TRBJ1-4; TRBD1 might be the D (6 bases). The CDR3 has 13 residues. Looked up from germline, CDR1 is MNHNS and CDR2 is SASEGT. Trimming cost V 5 bases and J 7 bases, with 11 bases left between them.

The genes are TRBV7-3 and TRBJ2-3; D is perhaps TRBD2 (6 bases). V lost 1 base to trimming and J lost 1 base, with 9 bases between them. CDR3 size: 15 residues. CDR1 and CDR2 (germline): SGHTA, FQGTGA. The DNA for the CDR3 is TGTGCCAGCAGCTTAAATTCGGGGGGCACAGATACGCAGTATTTT. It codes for CASSLNSGGTDTQYF.

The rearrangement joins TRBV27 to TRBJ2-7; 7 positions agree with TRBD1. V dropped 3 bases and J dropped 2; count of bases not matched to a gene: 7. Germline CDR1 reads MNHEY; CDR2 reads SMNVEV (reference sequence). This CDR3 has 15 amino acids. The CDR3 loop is CASSFGTGDAYEQYF. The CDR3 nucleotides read TGTGCCAGCAGTTTTGGAACAGGGGATGCCTACGAGCAGTACTTC.